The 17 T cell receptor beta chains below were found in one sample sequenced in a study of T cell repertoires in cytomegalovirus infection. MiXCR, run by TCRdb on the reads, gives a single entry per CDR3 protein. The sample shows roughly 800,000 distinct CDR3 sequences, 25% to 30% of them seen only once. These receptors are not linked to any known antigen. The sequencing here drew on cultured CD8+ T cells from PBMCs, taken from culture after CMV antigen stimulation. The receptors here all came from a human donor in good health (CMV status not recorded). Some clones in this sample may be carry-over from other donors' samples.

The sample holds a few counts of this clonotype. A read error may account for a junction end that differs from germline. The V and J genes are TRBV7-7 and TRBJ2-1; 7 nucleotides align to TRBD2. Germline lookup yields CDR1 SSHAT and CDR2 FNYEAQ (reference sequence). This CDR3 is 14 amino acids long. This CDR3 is CASSLARESDEQFF. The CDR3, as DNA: TGTGCTAGCAGCTTAGCGCGGGAGTCTGATGAGCAGTTCTTC.

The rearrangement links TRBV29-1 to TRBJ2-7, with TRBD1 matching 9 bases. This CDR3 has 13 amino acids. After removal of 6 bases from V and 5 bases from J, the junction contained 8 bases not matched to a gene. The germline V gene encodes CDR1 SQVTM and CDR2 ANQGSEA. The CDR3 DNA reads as TGCAGCGTCAGTGGGACAGGGCTTGACGAGCAGTACGTC. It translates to CSVSGTGLDEQYV.

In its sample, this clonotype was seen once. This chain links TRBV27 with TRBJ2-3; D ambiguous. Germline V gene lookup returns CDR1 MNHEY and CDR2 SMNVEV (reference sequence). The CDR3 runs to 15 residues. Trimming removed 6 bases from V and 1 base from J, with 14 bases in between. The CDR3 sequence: CASSPTASGTDTQYF. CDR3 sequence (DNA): TGTGCCAGCAGCCCCACAGCAAGCGGCACAGATACGCAGTATTTT.

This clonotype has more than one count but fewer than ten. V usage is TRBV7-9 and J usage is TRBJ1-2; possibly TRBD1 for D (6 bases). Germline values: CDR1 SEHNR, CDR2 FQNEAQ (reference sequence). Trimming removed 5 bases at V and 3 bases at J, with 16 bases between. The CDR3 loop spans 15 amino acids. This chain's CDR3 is CASSNPPKGDYGYTF. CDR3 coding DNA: TGTGCCAGCAGCAATCCACCCAAGGGGGACTATGGCTACACCTTC.

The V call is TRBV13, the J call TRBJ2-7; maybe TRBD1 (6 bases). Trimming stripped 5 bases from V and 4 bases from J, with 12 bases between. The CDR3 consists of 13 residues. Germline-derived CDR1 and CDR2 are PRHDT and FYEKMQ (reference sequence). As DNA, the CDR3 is TGTGCCAGCAGCAAGGACAGCCCTTACGAGCAGTACTTC. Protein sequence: CASSKDSPYEQYF.

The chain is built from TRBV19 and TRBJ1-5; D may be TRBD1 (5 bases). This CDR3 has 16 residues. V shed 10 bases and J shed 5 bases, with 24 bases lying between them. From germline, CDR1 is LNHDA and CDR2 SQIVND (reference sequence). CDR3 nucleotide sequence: TGTGCCACGTCTCACGTTCTATCGGGGCTCGATCAGCCCCAGCATTTT. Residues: CATSHVLSGLDQPQHF.

The CDR3 nucleotides are TGTGCCAGCAGAGTTGAGGGACAGGGAATCGGGGAGCTGTTTTTT. It encodes CASRVEGQGIGELFF. The V call is TRBV28, the J call TRBJ2-2, with 9 bases that match TRBD1. The CDR3 length is 15 residues. The germline CDR1 and CDR2 sequences are MDHEN and SYDVKM. The J segment lost 7 bases and the V segment lost 6 bases, leaving 9 bases of the junction unmatched.

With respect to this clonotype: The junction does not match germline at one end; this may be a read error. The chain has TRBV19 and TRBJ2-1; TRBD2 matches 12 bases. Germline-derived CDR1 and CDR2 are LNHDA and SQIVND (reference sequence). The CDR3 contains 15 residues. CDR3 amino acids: CARSASGGAYNEQFF. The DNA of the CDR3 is TGTGCCCGTAGTGCTAGCGGGGGGGCTTACAATGAGCAGTTCTTC.

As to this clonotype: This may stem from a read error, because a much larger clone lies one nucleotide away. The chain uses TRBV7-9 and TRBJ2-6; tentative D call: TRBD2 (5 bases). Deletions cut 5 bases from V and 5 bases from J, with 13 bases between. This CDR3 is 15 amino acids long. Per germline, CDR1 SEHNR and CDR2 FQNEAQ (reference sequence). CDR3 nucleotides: TGTGCCAGCAGCCTCTCGAGGGCTAGGGCCAACGTCCTGACTTTC. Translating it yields CASSLSRARANVLTF.

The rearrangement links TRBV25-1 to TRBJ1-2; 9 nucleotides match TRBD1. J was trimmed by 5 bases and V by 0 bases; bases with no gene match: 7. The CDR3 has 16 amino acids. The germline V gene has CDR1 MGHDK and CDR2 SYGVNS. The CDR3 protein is CASSEYLDRGIYGYTF. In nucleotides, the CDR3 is TGTGCCAGCAGTGAATATTTGGACAGGGGAATTTATGGCTACACCTTC.

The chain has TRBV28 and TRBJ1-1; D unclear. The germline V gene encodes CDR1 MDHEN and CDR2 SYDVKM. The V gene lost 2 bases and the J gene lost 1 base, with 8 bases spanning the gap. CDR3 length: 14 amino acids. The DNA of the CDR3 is TGTGCCAGCAGTTTACAGGATAGGAACACTGAAGCTTTCTTT. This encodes CASSLQDRNTEAFF.

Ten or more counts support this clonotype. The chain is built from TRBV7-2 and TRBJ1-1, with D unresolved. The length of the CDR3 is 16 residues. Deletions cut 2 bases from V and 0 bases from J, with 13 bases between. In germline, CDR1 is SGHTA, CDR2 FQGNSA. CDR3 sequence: CASSLKLPGMNTEAFF. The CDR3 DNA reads TGTGCCAGCAGCTTAAAGCTTCCAGGCATGAACACTGAAGCTTTCTTT.

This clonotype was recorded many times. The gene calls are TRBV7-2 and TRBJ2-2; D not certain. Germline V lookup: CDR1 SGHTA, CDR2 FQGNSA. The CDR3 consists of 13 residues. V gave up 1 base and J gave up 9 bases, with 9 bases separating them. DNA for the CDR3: TGTGCCAGCAGCTTAGTAAAGTCCCGGGAGCTGTTTTTT. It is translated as CASSLVKSRELFF. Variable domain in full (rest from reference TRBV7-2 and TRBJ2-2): GAGVSQSPSNKVTEKGKDVELRCDPISGHTALYWYRQSLGQGLEFLIYFQGNSAPDKSGLPSDRFSAERTGGSVSTLTIQRTQQEDSAVYLCASSLVKSRELFFGEGSRLTVL.

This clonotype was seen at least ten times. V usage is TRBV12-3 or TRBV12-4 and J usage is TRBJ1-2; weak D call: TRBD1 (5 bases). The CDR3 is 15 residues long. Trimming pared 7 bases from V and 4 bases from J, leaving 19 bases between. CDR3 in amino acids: CASTHGDPGTYGYTF. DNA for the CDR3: TGTGCCAGCACCCACGGGGACCCAGGGACCTATGGCTACACCTTC.

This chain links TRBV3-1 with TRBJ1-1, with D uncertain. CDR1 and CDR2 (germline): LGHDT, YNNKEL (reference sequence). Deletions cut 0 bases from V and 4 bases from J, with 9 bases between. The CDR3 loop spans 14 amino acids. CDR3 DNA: TGTGCCAGCAGCCAAGATCTCCAGACCACTGAAGCTTTCTTT. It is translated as CASSQDLQTTEAFF. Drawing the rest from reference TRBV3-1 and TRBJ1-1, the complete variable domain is DTAVSQTPKYLVTQMGNDKSIKCEQNLGHDTMYWYKQDSKKFLKIMFSYNNKELIINETVPNRFSPKSPDKAHLNLHINSLELGDSAVYFCASSQDLQTTEAFFGQGTRLTVV.

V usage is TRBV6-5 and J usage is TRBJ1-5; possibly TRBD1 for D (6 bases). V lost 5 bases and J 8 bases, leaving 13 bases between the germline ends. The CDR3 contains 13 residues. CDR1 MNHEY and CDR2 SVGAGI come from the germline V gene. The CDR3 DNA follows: TGTGCCAGCAGTCCTGGGGGCAGAAAGCCCCAGCATTTT. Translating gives CASSPGGRKPQHF.

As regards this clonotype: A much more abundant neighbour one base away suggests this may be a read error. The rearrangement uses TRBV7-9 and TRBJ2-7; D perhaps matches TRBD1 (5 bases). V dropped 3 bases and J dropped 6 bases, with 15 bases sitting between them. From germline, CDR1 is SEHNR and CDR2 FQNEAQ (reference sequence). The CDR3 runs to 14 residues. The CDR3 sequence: CASSLKRGLGEQYF. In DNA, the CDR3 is TGTGCCAGCAGCTTGAAAAGGGGATTAGGCGAGCAGTACTTC.